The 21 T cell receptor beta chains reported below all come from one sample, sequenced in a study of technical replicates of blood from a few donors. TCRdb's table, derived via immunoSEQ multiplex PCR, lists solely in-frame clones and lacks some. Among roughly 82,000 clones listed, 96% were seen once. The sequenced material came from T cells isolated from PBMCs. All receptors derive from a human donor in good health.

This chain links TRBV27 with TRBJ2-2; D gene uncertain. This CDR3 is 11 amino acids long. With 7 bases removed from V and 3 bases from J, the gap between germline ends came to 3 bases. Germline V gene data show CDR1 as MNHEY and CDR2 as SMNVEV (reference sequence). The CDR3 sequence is CASTDTGELFF. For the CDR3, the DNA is TGTGCCAGCACCGACACCGGGGAGCTGTTTTTT.

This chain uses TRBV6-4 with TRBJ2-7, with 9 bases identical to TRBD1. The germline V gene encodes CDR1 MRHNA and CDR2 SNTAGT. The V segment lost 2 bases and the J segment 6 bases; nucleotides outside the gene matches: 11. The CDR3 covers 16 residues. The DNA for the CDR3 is TGTGCCAGCAGTGACGGACAGGGGCGGACTCTACTCGAGCAGTACTTC. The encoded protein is CASSDGQGRTLLEQYF.

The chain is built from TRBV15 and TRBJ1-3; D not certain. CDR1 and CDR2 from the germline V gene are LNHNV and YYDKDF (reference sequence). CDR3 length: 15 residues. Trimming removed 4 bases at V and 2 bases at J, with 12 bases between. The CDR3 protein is CATSTYQVAGNTIYF. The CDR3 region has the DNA TGTGCCACCAGCACTTACCAGGTCGCTGGAAACACCATATATTTT.

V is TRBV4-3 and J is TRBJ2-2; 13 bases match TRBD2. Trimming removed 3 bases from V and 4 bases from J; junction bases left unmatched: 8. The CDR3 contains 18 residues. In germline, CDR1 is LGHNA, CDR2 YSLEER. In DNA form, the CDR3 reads TGCGCCAGCAGCCAGGGGACTAGCGGGGCCTATATCACCGGGGAGCTGTTTTTT. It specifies CASSQGTSGAYITGELFF.

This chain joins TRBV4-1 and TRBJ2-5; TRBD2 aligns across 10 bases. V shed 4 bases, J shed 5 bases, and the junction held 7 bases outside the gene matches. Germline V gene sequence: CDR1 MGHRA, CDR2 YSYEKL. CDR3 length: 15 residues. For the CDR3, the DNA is TGCGCCAGCAGCCTTCTAGCGGGAGATAGGGAGACCCAGTACTTC. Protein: CASSLLAGDRETQYF.

CDR3 in amino acids: CASSVEGGTGGTEAFF. As DNA, the CDR3 is TGTGCCAGCAGCGTAGAAGGGGGGACAGGGGGGACTGAAGCTTTCTTT. The J gene is TRBJ1-1, the V gene TRBV9; 11 positions agree with TRBD1. CDR3 length: 16 amino acids. The ends lost 0 bases at V and 5 bases at J; junction bases unmatched: 6. Germline CDR1 SGDLS, CDR2 YYNGEE.

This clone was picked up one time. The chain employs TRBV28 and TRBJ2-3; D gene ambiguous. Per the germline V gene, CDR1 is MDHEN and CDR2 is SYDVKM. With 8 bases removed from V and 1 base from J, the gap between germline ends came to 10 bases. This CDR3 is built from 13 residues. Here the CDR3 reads CASYEMGTDTQYF. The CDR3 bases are TGTGCCAGCTATGAGATGGGCACAGATACGCAGTATTTT.

The CDR3 reads CASSMGRLPGPQHF. CDR3 nucleotides: TGTGCCAGTAGTATGGGGAGGCTCCCTGGGCCCCAGCATTTT. V and J are TRBV19 and TRBJ1-5; D is ambiguous. The CDR3 contains 14 residues. Trimming pared 3 bases from V and 9 bases from J, leaving 15 bases between. CDR1 and CDR2 from the germline V gene are LNHDA and SQIVND (reference sequence).

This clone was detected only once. For the CDR3, the DNA is TGTGCCACCCCACCGGCCGGGAGTTCCAACACCGGGGAGCTGTTTTTT. Amino acids: CATPPAGSSNTGELFF. This chain uses TRBV13 with TRBJ2-2; the D gene is possibly TRBD2 (6 bases). Per the germline V gene, CDR1 is PRHDT and CDR2 is FYEKMQ (reference sequence). There are 16 residues in the CDR3. The V end was cut by 10 bases, the J end by 2 bases, with 20 bases between.

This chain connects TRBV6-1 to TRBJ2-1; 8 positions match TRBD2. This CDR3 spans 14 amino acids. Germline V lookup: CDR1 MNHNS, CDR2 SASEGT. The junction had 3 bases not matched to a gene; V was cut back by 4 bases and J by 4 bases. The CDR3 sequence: CASSGQREYNEQFF. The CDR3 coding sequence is TGTGCCAGCAGTGGGCAGCGGGAGTACAATGAGCAGTTCTTC.

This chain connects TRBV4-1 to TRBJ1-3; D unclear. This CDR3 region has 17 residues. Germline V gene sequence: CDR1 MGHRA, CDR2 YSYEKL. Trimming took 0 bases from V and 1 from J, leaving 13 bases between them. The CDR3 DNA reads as TGCGCCAGCAGCCAAGAATTCCAACTGTTTTCTGGAAACACCATATATTTT. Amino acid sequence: CASSQEFQLFSGNTIYF.

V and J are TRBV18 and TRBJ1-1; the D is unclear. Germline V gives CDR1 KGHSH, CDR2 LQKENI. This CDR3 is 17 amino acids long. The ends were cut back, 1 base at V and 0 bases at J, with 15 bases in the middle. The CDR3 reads CASSPQRGGGMNTEAFF. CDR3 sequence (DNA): TGTGCCAGCTCACCACAGAGAGGTGGAGGAATGAACACTGAAGCTTTCTTT.

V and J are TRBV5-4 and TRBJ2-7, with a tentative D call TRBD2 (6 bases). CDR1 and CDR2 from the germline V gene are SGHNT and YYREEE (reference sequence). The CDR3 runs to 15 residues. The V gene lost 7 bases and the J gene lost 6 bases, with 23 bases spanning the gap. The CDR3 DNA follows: TGTGCCAGCTCCCTAAGCCCTGTGAGGGACTTCGAGCAGTACTTC. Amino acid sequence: CASSLSPVRDFEQYF. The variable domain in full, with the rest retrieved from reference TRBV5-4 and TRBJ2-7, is ETGVTQSPTHLIKTRGQQVTLRCSSQSGHNTVSWYQQALGQGPQFIFQYYREEENGRGNFPPRFSGLQFPNYSSELNVNALELDDSALYLCASSLSPVRDFEQYFGPGTRLTVT.

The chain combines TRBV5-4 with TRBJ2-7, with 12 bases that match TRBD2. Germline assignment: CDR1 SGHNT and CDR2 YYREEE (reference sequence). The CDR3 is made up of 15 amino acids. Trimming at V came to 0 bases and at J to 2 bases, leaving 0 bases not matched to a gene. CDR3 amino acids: CASSLGTSGAYEQYF. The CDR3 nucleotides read TGTGCCAGCAGCTTGGGGACTAGCGGGGCCTACGAGCAGTACTTC.

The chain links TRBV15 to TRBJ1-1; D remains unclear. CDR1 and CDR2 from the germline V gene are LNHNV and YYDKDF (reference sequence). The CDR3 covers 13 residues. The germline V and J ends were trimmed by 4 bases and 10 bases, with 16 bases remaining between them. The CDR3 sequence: CATSTSGVIAAFF. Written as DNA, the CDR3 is TGTGCCACCAGCACTTCCGGGGTCATAGCAGCTTTCTTT.

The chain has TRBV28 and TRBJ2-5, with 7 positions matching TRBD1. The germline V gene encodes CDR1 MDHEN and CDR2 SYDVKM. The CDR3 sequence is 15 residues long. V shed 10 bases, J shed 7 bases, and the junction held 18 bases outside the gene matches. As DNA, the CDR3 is TGTGCCACCCAACCCGGAGACAGGGCTCCTGGGACCCAGTACTTC. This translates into CATQPGDRAPGTQYF.

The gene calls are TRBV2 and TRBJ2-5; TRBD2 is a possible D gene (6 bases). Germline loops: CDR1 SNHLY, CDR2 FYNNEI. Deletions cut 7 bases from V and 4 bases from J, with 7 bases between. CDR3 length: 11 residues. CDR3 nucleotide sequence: TGTGCCAGCATGGAGGGAGAGACCCAGTACTTC. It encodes CASMEGETQYF.

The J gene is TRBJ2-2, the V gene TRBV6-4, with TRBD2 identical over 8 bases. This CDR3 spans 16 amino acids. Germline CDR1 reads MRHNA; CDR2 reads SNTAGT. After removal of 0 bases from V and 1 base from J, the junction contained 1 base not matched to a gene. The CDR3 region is CASSDSTSGNTGELFF. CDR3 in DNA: TGTGCCAGCAGTGACTCAACTAGCGGGAACACCGGGGAGCTGTTTTTT.

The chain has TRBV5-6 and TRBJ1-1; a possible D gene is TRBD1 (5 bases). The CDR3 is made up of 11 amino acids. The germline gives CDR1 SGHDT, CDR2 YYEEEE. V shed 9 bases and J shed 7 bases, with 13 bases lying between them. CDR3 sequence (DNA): TGTGCCAACAAGGGACTGATTGAAGCTTTCTTT. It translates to CANKGLIEAFF.

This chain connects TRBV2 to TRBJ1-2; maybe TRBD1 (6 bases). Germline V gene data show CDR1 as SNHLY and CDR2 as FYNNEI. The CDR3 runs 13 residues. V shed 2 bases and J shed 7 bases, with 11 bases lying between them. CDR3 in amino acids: CASSERQAAGYTF. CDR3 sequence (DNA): TGTGCCAGCAGTGAAAGACAGGCGGCTGGCTACACCTTC.

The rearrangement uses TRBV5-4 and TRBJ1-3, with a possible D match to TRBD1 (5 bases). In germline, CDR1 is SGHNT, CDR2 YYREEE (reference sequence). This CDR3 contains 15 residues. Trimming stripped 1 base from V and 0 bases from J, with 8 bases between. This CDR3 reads CASSLPGDSGNTIYF. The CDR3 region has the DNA TGTGCCAGCAGCTTGCCGGGGGACTCTGGAAACACCATATATTTT.